What follows describes a single T cell receptor (beta chain). This sample was taken from a study of identical twins. In TCRdb, the 5' RACE reads were re-called with MiXCR into one record per CDR3 protein. The sample consists of about 660,000 distinct CDR3 sequences, less than 10% of them appearing once. This CDR3 spans 13 amino acids. Germline V gene data show CDR1 as MNHEY and CDR2 as SMNVEV (reference sequence). Trimming took 5 bases from V and 6 from J; bases not matched to a gene: 6. These same records also appear under a second study, on yellow fever vaccine responses in identical twins.

The rearrangement uses TRBV27 and TRBJ2-7; 8 bases match TRBD1. The sample taken for sequencing was PBMCs. The TCR originated in a woman aged 18-30 years in good health. CDR3 bases: TGTGCCAGCAGTCCGACAGGGGTAAGCGAGCAGTACTTC. Translation gives CASSPTGVSEQYF.